This T cell receptor (beta chain) is from a study of cytomegalovirus exposure and HLA in healthy donors. As for the study in general: Roughly 85 million unique TCRs from HLA-typed donors made up an early data release. The Caucasian-associated ancestry cluster held roughly 84% of under 450 genotyped donors.

This clone was counted a single time. PCR employed 60 Vbeta and 13 Jbeta primers. TCRdb's copy holds only in-frame clones and misses some; the assay was immunoSEQ multiplex PCR. The sample shows 150,000 to 200,000 clones, approximately 86% of them seen only once. The TCR was taken from a young woman in good health and CMV-seronegative. The sequenced material came from PBMCs.

The CDR3 DNA reads TGTGCCAGCAGCGTGACGGGGAGCTCCTACAATGAGCAGTTCTTC. Translation gives CASSVTGSSYNEQFF. The chain carries TRBV9 and TRBJ2-1; D is perhaps TRBD2 (5 bases). CDR1 SGDLS and CDR2 YYNGEE come from the germline V gene. Trimming removed 2 bases from V and 0 bases from J, with 9 bases in between. This CDR3 comprises 15 residues.